These 26 T cell receptor beta chains share one sample of origin, sequenced in a study of sequential checkpoint blockade in melanoma. Treatment given: randomized to nivolumab then ipilimumab (arm A) or the reverse (arm B). Measured with immunoSEQ multiplex PCR; TCRdb has only the in-frame clones, and not every one. The table records 15,000 to 20,000 clones, 70% of them present only once. The specimen was CD8+ T cells sorted from blood (inferred from file names), collected from a patient given nivolumab and ipilimumab in sequence. Every receptor here comes from a human donor with melanoma.

The J gene is TRBJ2-4, the V gene TRBV5-8, with TRBD2 as a possible D gene (5 bases). This CDR3 has 17 amino acids. Germline lookup yields CDR1 SGHTS and CDR2 YDEGEE. V was shortened by 4 bases and J by 0 bases, with 17 bases between the two germline ends. The CDR3 loop reads CASSVTTTGIAKNIQYF. The CDR3 bases are TGTGCCAGCAGCGTGACAACAACGGGGATAGCCAAAAACATTCAGTACTTC. Filled out from reference TRBV5-8 and TRBJ2-4, the complete variable domain reads EAGVTQSPTHLIKTRGQQATLRCSPISGHTSVYWYQQALGLGLQFLLWYDEGEERNRGNFPPRFSGRQFPNYSSELNVNALELEDSALYLCASSVTTTGIAKNIQYFGAGTRLSVL.

In DNA form, the CDR3 reads TGTGCCAGCAGCCAACCCCCCGGGGATACGCAGTATTTT. This encodes CASSQPPGDTQYF. The V call is TRBV7-3, the J call TRBJ2-3, with unresolved D. CDR1 SGHTA and CDR2 FQGTGA come from the germline V gene. The CDR3 runs to 13 residues. V dropped 5 bases and J dropped 6 bases, with 12 bases sitting between them.

The chain combines TRBV9 with TRBJ2-5; a weak D match, TRBD2 (5 bases). The J call is in doubt because the DNA end fits TRBJ2-7 better. Germline lookup yields CDR1 SGDLS and CDR2 YYNGEE. The CDR3 consists of 15 residues. The CDR3 protein is CASSSQTGGLYEQYF. The CDR3 nucleotides read TGTGCCAGCAGCTCCCAGACTGGAGGTCTCTACGAGCAGTACTTC.

The chain recombines TRBV6-1 with TRBJ1-4; 9 bases agree with TRBD1. Per germline, CDR1 MNHNS and CDR2 SASEGT. CDR3 length equals 17 residues. The V and J ends lost 2 bases and 2 bases, in that order; junction bases with no gene match: 6. The CDR3 nucleotides are TGTGCCAGCAGTGAAAAGTGGACAGGGGATACTAATGAAAAACTGTTTTTT. This sequence encodes CASSEKWTGDTNEKLFF.

The chain carries TRBV6-5 and TRBJ2-7; 9 bases are a match to TRBD1. Trimming removed 4 bases from V and 0 bases from J; junction bases left unmatched: 7. In germline, CDR1 is MNHEY, CDR2 SVGAGI. The CDR3 covers 16 residues. The DNA of the CDR3 is TGTGCCAGCAGTTTATTTGGGACAGGGAGCTCCTACGAGCAGTACTTC. Residues: CASSLFGTGSSYEQYF.

The table lists this clone with a few counts. V is TRBV4-2 and J is TRBJ1-2; D unresolved. The CDR3 loop spans 16 amino acids. V was shortened by 2 bases and J by 6 bases, with 19 bases between the two germline ends. CDR1 and CDR2 from the germline V gene are LGHNA and YNFKEQ. CDR3 DNA sequence: TGTGCCAGCAGCCAATCGCCCACGCGGGGTTGGAATGGCTACACCTTC. Protein: CASSQSPTRGWNGYTF.

The CDR3 coding sequence is TGTGCCAGCAGCGAAGGGGTGGGACAGGGTGATTCACCCCTCCACTTT. Its protein is CASSEGVGQGDSPLHF. The chain carries TRBV9 and TRBJ1-6; the match to TRBD1 covers 9 bases. The CDR3 loop spans 16 amino acids. Germline assignment: CDR1 SGDLS and CDR2 YYNGEE. V was pared by 3 bases and J by 8 bases, with 9 bases of the junction left unmatched. Based on the CDR3 plus reference TRBV9 and TRBJ1-6, the full variable domain is DSGVTQTPKHLITATGQRVTLRCSPRSGDLSVYWYQQSLDQGLQFLIQYYNGEERAKGNILERFSAQQFPDLHSELNLSSLELGDSALYFCASSEGVGQGDSPLHFGNGTRLTVT.

This chain links TRBV4-3 with TRBJ2-5; 11 bases are a match to TRBD2. Germline V lookup: CDR1 LGHNA, CDR2 YSLEER. V lost 0 bases and J lost 0; bases outside the gene matches: 6. This CDR3 has 18 amino acids. CDR3 amino acids: CASSQEASGGTYQETQYF. CDR3 nucleotides: TGCGCCAGCAGCCAAGAGGCTAGCGGGGGGACATACCAAGAGACCCAGTACTTC.

The chain carries TRBV4-1 and TRBJ1-6; no reliable D call. This CDR3 region has 13 residues. CDR1 MGHRA and CDR2 YSYEKL come from the germline V gene. Trimming took 0 bases from V and 10 from J, leaving 7 bases between them. The CDR3 sequence is CASSQDEGSPLHF. The DNA for the CDR3 is TGCGCCAGCAGCCAAGATGAGGGCTCACCCCTCCACTTT.

The chain recombines TRBV5-1 with TRBJ2-1; the D is unclear. This CDR3 has 15 residues. Trimming stripped 0 bases from V and 6 bases from J, with 13 bases between. Germline V gene lookup returns CDR1 SGHRS and CDR2 YFSETQ. CDR3 nucleotide sequence: TGCGCCAGCAGCTTGGTCCCCGTACTCCCCAATGAGCAGTTCTTC. This sequence encodes CASSLVPVLPNEQFF.

The chain couples TRBV2 to TRBJ2-5; D perhaps matches TRBD2 (5 bases). Trimming stripped 7 bases from V and 4 bases from J, with 22 bases between. This CDR3 has 16 amino acids. From germline, CDR1 is SNHLY and CDR2 FYNNEI. CDR3 bases: TGTGCCAGCAATGGAGGAAGTCCCCTAAGAGGAGAGACCCAGTACTTC. Its protein product is CASNGGSPLRGETQYF.

The chain has TRBV6-1 and TRBJ1-5; TRBD1 agrees at 10 bases. J was trimmed by 4 bases and V by 5 bases; bases with no gene match: 5. The CDR3 covers 15 residues. CDR1 and CDR2 from the germline V gene are MNHNS and SASEGT. This chain's CDR3 is CASSLGQGGNQPQHF. In DNA form, the CDR3 reads TGTGCCAGCAGTCTAGGACAGGGGGGAAATCAGCCCCAGCATTTT.

The chain has TRBV7-3 and TRBJ1-1; D is ambiguous. Germline lookup yields CDR1 SGHTA and CDR2 FQGTGA. The CDR3 has 15 amino acids. Between the trimmed V and J ends, which lost 2 bases and 1 base, there was a span of 11 bases. CDR3 sequence: CASSLLPGRNTEAFF. In DNA, the CDR3 is TGTGCCAGCAGCTTATTACCTGGGAGGAACACTGAAGCTTTCTTT.

V gene TRBV5-6 combines with J gene TRBJ2-2, with TRBD1 matching over 10 bases. V shed 1 base, J shed 6 bases, and the junction held 6 bases outside the gene matches. The CDR3 has 16 residues. Germline CDR1 reads SGHDT; CDR2 reads YYEEEE. The CDR3 spells CASSLWGQGRPGELFF. The CDR3 region has the DNA TGTGCCAGCAGCTTGTGGGGACAGGGGCGACCCGGGGAGCTGTTTTTT.

Relative to its sample, this clone is medium-sized. The rearrangement links TRBV7-5 to TRBJ1-1. TRBV7-5 is a pseudogene. The CDR3 is 12 residues long. In nucleotides, the CDR3 is TGTGCCAGAAGCTGGGGGGTGACTGAAGCTTTCTTT. Amino acid sequence: CARSWGVTEAFF.

This chain connects TRBV30 to TRBJ2-2, with D maybe TRBD2 (5 bases). Germline V gives CDR1 GTSNPN, CDR2 SVGIG (reference sequence). V was trimmed by 0 bases and J by 7 bases, leaving 15 bases between them. This CDR3 is built from 15 residues. Here the CDR3 reads CAWSVRGKWVGELFF. The CDR3 bases are TGTGCCTGGAGTGTACGAGGGAAGTGGGTCGGGGAGCTGTTTTTT.

A few counts support this clone. This chain joins TRBV6-5 and TRBJ2-1; TRBD2 matches at 11 bases. The CDR3 totals 15 residues. V trimming: 6 bases; J trimming: 5 bases; junction bases outside the gene matches: 6. Germline values: CDR1 MNHEY, CDR2 SVGAGI. The CDR3 is CASRRGLAANNEQFF. CDR3 in DNA: TGTGCCAGCAGAAGGGGACTAGCGGCTAACAATGAGCAGTTCTTC.

The rearrangement links TRBV15 to TRBJ2-7; a possible D gene is TRBD1 (6 bases). The V gene lost 0 bases and the J gene lost 9 bases, with 18 bases spanning the gap. The CDR3 extends over 15 amino acids. CDR1 and CDR2 from the germline V gene are LNHNV and YYDKDF (reference sequence). CDR3 sequence: CATSREGAERIGQYF. The CDR3 nucleotides are TGTGCCACCAGCAGAGAGGGGGCGGAACGTATTGGGCAGTACTTC.

This chain uses TRBV7-6 with TRBJ2-3, with D perhaps TRBD2 (5 bases). Germline V gene lookup returns CDR1 SGHVS and CDR2 FNYEAQ. The CDR3 is 18 amino acids. Between the trimmed V and J ends, which lost 1 base and 2 bases, there was a span of 19 bases. The CDR3 sequence: CASSLGPSLADNTDTQYF. The CDR3 coding sequence is TGTGCCAGCAGCTTAGGGCCATCTCTAGCCGACAACACAGATACGCAGTATTTT.

This chain links TRBV6-4 with TRBJ2-7, with TRBD2 identical over 9 bases. The ends lost 7 bases at V and 4 bases at J; junction bases unmatched: 8. CDR1 and CDR2 (germline): MRHNA, SNTAGT. CDR3 length equals 14 residues. As DNA, the CDR3 is TGTGCCAGCATCGTATTAGCGGGAGTGTACGAGCAGTACTTC. Translation: CASIVLAGVYEQYF.

This sequence joins TRBV27 and TRBJ2-7; 11 bases line up with TRBD1. This CDR3 comprises 14 residues. Germline V gene lookup returns CDR1 MNHEY and CDR2 SMNVEV (reference sequence). V lost 6 bases and J lost 3; bases outside the gene matches: 4. CDR3 sequence: CASSPGTGGYEQYF. The CDR3 DNA sequence: TGTGCCAGCAGCCCCGGGACAGGGGGCTACGAGCAGTACTTC.

The chain couples TRBV9 to TRBJ2-7; D might be TRBD1 (5 bases). V lost 2 bases to trimming and J lost 5 bases, with 11 bases between them. The CDR3 covers 13 residues. Germline V lookup: CDR1 SGDLS, CDR2 YYNGEE. DNA for the CDR3: TGTGCCAGCAGCGTCGGCCAAGGGGACGAGCAGTACTTC. Its translation is CASSVGQGDEQYF.

Of note for this clone: One end of the junction fails to match germline, which may point to a read error. The CDR3 bases are TGTGCCGGCAGCCCCCGAGGAGGCAACACTGAAGCTTTCTTT. This encodes CAGSPRGGNTEAFF. The chain recombines TRBV9 with TRBJ1-1, with D hard to call. This CDR3 has 14 residues. Germline-derived CDR1 and CDR2 are SGDLS and YYNGEE.

V and J are TRBV27 and TRBJ2-5; TRBD1 might be the D (6 bases). Germline values: CDR1 MNHEY, CDR2 SMNVEV (reference sequence). V shed 0 bases and J shed 3 bases, with 14 bases lying between them. CDR3 length equals 16 residues. The CDR3, as DNA: TGTGCCAGCAGTTTATCGGTCAGGGGAACGAAAGAGACCCAGTACTTC. This encodes CASSLSVRGTKETQYF.

The chain combines TRBV19 with TRBJ2-7; a possible D gene is TRBD1 (6 bases). V dropped 3 bases and J dropped 0 bases, with 12 bases sitting between them. Germline V lookup: CDR1 LNHDA, CDR2 SQIVND (reference sequence). CDR3 length: 15 residues. The CDR3 bases are TGTGCCAGTAGTATCAGGGGACCCCCCTCCTACGAGCAGTACTTC. It yields the protein CASSIRGPPSYEQYF.

The rearrangement joins TRBV6-6 to TRBJ1-1; D ambiguous. V was pared by 0 bases and J by 2 bases, with 7 bases between. Germline CDR1 and CDR2: MNHNY and SVGAGI (reference sequence). The CDR3 runs 14 residues. CDR3 in DNA: TGTGCCAGCAGTTACTCGGGCACCAACACTGAAGCTTTCTTT. Translation: CASSYSGTNTEAFF.